Included here is one TCR beta chain sequence, with context. Its antigen is not identified. Every bit of the isolated RNA underwent reverse transcription, so sequencing read expressed TCRB transcripts. TCRdb's table, derived via immunoSEQ multiplex PCR, lists solely in-frame clones and lacks some. The sample gives a few hundred thousand clones, over 8.5% of which show up once; roughly 0.6% is in the top ten. This sample was taken from a study of beta chain features in type 1 diabetes. Study-wide results and limits: A moderate, significant TCRB CDR3 shortening appeared in type 1 diabetes across four CD4+ subsets.

The CDR3 contains 14 residues. Germline values: CDR1 SGHAT, CDR2 FQNNGV. The V end was cut by 3 bases, the J end by 3 bases, with 11 bases between. The source material was central memory CD4+ T cells from blood. This clonotype originated in a man aged 30 to 45 with type 1 diabetes. The chain combines TRBV11-2 with TRBJ1-1; D is unclear. The CDR3, as DNA: TGTGCCAGCAGCTTCTCCCGCGGGGACACTGAAGCTTTCTTT. This codes for CASSFSRGDTEAFF.